A selection of T cell receptor beta chains follows, all from one sample in a study of blood T cell repertoires in COVID-19. The protocol was immunoSEQ multiplex PCR, while the TCRdb copy is restricted to in-frame clones and leaves out a portion. The sample lists about 180,000 clones; less than 90% were seen once. Sequenced: PBMCs or T cells enriched from blood (not recorded which). Source of these receptors: a human donor with acute COVID-19. The donor label of this sample is uncertain. CDR3s include the opening cysteine and the closing phenylalanine or tryptophan. D genes are given only for firm matches. A row's size may be missing; if present it is once, few, many or a size class.

length: 15
D: TRBD1
J: TRBJ1-2
size: .
V: TRBV5-1
CDR3: CASSAFLTGGEGYTF
DNA: TGCGCCAGCAGCGCGTTTTTGACAGGGGGCGAGGGCTACACCTTC

length: 13
D: .
J: TRBJ1-4
size: .
V: TRBV7-9
CDR3: CASDMGGDEKLFF
DNA: TGTGCCAGCGACATGGGCGGGGATGAAAAACTGTTTTTT

length: 15
D: .
J: TRBJ1-1
size: .
V: TRBV4-3
CDR3: CASSQDHGGNTEAFF
DNA: TGCGCCAGCAGCCAAGATCACGGGGGGAACACTGAAGCTTTCTTT

length: 16
D: .
J: TRBJ1-4
size: .
V: TRBV7-8
CDR3: CASSLFNNPRDEKLFF
DNA: TGTGCCAGCAGCCTATTTAATAACCCGAGGGATGAAAAACTGTTTTTT

length: 15
D: TRBD1
J: TRBJ2-2
size: .
V: TRBV6-5
CDR3: CASSPDRRNTGELFF
DNA: TGTGCCAGCAGTCCGGACAGGCGAAACACCGGGGAGCTGTTTTTT

length: 16
D: .
J: TRBJ1-2
size: .
V: TRBV4-1
CDR3: CASSQVYLAGSYGYTF
DNA: TGCGCCAGCAGCCAAGTTTATCTTGCGGGGAGCTATGGCTACACCTTC

length: 12
D: .
J: TRBJ2-7
size: .
V: TRBV29-1
CDR3: CSVVGLGGEQYF
DNA: TGCAGCGTTGTGGGCCTGGGAGGCGAGCAGTACTTC

length: 12
D: TRBD1
J: TRBJ2-3
size: .
V: TRBV2
CDR3: CARETGGDTQYF
DNA: TGTGCCAGGGAAACAGGGGGAGATACGCAGTATTTT

length: 15
D: TRBD2
J: TRBJ2-3
size: .
V: TRBV7-3
CDR3: CASSRRGGYQDTQYF
DNA: TGTGCCAGCAGCAGACGGGGGGGCTATCAAGATACGCAGTATTTT

length: 14
D: .
J: TRBJ1-4
size: .
V: TRBV7-3
CDR3: CASSLFLRNEKLFF
DNA: TGTGCCAGCAGCTTATTTTTACGGAATGAAAAACTGTTTTTT

length: 13
D: .
J: TRBJ2-1
size: .
V: TRBV19
CDR3: CASNEPGDNEQFF
DNA: TGTGCCAGTAATGAGCCAGGGGACAATGAGCAGTTCTTC

length: 13
D: .
J: TRBJ1-1
size: .
V: TRBV19
CDR3: CATKDSVHTEAFF
DNA: TGTGCCACGAAGGACAGTGTCCACACTGAAGCTTTCTTT

length: 16
D: TRBD1
J: TRBJ1-2
size: .
V: TRBV6-6
CDR3: CASSYGSRGDSYGYTF
DNA: TGTGCCAGCAGTTACGGCTCCAGGGGGGACAGCTATGGCTACACCTTC

length: 14
D: TRBD1
J: TRBJ1-5
size: .
V: TRBV4-3
CDR3: CASSHNRGNQPQHF
DNA: TGCGCCAGCAGCCATAACAGGGGTAATCAGCCCCAGCATTTT

length: 13
D: TRBD2
J: TRBJ2-7
size: once
V: TRBV5-4
CDR3: CASSLRGGYEQYF
DNA: TGTGCCAGCAGCTTGCGGGGGGGATACGAGCAGTACTTC

length: 16
D: TRBD2
J: TRBJ2-1
size: .
V: TRBV7-6
CDR3: CASSLAGGTLTNEQFF
DNA: TGTGCCAGCAGCTTAGCCGGGGGGACCCTCACGAATGAGCAGTTCTTC

length: 14
D: TRBD1
J: TRBJ1-5
size: .
V: TRBV2
CDR3: CASSWDRSNQPQHF
DNA: TGTGCCAGCAGCTGGGACAGGAGCAATCAGCCCCAGCATTTT

length: 13
D: .
J: TRBJ1-2
size: once
V: TRBV3-1/TRBV3-2
CDR3: CASSQRGVYGYTF
DNA: TGTGCCAGCAGCCAGCGGGGAGTCTATGGCTACACCTTC

length: 14
D: .
J: TRBJ1-5
size: .
V: TRBV27
CDR3: CASSRGRANQPQHF
DNA: TGTGCCAGCAGTCGAGGCAGGGCTAATCAGCCCCAGCATTTT

length: 12
D: TRBD1
J: TRBJ1-5
size: few
V: TRBV19
CDR3: CASKTGNQPQHF
DNA: TGTGCCAGTAAGACAGGGAATCAGCCCCAGCATTTT

length: 15
D: .
J: TRBJ2-3
size: .
V: TRBV24-1
CDR3: CATSDLGGATDTQYF
DNA: TGTGCCACCAGTGATTTGGGGGGGGCGACAGATACGCAGTATTTT

length: 14
D: .
J: TRBJ2-7
size: .
V: TRBV5-4
CDR3: CASSPDRQPYEQYF
DNA: TGTGCCAGCAGTCCGGACAGACAGCCCTACGAGCAGTACTTC

length: 13
D: .
J: TRBJ2-1
size: .
V: TRBV19
CDR3: CASSIAASNEQFF
DNA: TGTGCCAGTAGTATCGCGGCTAGCAATGAGCAGTTCTTC

length: 15
D: .
J: TRBJ1-2
size: .
V: TRBV21-1
CDR3: CASTLGQVKDYGYTF
DNA: TGTGCCAGCACCTTAGGACAGGTCAAAGACTATGGCTACACCTTC

length: 17
D: TRBD1
J: TRBJ2-7
size: .
V: TRBV7-9
CDR3: CASSSTGQLDSPYEQYF
DNA: TGTGCCAGCAGCTCAACGGGACAGCTAGACTCACCCTACGAGCAGTACTTC

length: 12
D: TRBD1
J: TRBJ1-1
size: few
V: TRBV7-9
CDR3: CASSPRTGEAFF
DNA: TGTGCCAGCAGCCCCCGGACAGGTGAAGCTTTCTTT

length: 14
D: TRBD1
J: TRBJ1-2
size: .
V: TRBV7-9
CDR3: CASSPGGGNYGYTF
DNA: TGTGCCAGCAGCCCAGGGGGCGGTAACTATGGCTACACCTTC

length: 13
D: .
J: TRBJ1-1
size: .
V: TRBV19
CDR3: CASNSGGRTEAFF
DNA: TGTGCCAGTAATTCCGGGGGGCGGACTGAAGCTTTCTTT

length: 15
D: .
J: TRBJ2-5
size: .
V: TRBV7-9
CDR3: CASREIAQAEETQYF
DNA: TGTGCCAGCAGAGAGATCGCCCAAGCTGAGGAGACCCAGTACTTC

length: 14
D: .
J: TRBJ1-2
size: once
V: TRBV14
CDR3: CASSQDPANYGYTF
DNA: TGTGCCAGCAGCCAAGATCCAGCTAACTATGGCTACACCTTC

length: 15
D: TRBD1
J: TRBJ2-3
size: .
V: TRBV2
CDR3: CASSEGTGLADTQYF
DNA: TGTGCCAGCAGTGAAGGGACAGGGCTCGCAGATACGCAGTATTTT

length: 17
D: .
J: TRBJ1-1
size: once
V: TRBV1
CDR3: CTSSQGPSRTGHTEAFF
DNA: TGCACCAGCAGCCAAGGGCCATCTCGGACAGGGCACACTGAAGCTTTCTTT

length: 18
D: TRBD1
J: TRBJ1-2
size: few
V: TRBV25-1
CDR3: CASSSYPGQGAGNYGYTF
DNA: TGTGCCAGCAGTAGCTATCCCGGACAGGGGGCCGGAAACTATGGCTACACCTTC

length: 18
D: TRBD1
J: TRBJ2-7
size: .
V: TRBV2
CDR3: CASSVDGQAIPPSYEQYF
DNA: TGTGCCAGCAGTGTGGATGGACAGGCGATACCACCTTCCTACGAGCAGTACTTC

length: 15
D: TRBD1
J: TRBJ1-6
size: .
V: TRBV4-3
CDR3: CASSQDWGQGRPLHF
DNA: TGCGCCAGCAGCCAGGACTGGGGACAGGGTAGACCCCTCCACTTT

length: 11
D: .
J: TRBJ2-7
size: .
V: TRBV19
CDR3: CASSKEQEQYF
DNA: TGTGCCAGTAGTAAAGAACAAGAGCAGTACTTC

length: 14
D: .
J: TRBJ1-3
size: .
V: TRBV9
CDR3: CASSGGTPGNTIYF
DNA: TGTGCCAGCAGCGGAGGGACTCCTGGAAACACCATATATTTT

length: 15
D: TRBD1
J: TRBJ1-4
size: once
V: TRBV6-5
CDR3: CASRTGGLSNEKLFF
DNA: TGTGCCAGCAGGACAGGGGGTTTGTCTAATGAAAAACTGTTTTTT

length: 16
D: TRBD1
J: TRBJ2-1
size: .
V: TRBV18
CDR3: CASSPRGQGAYNEQFF
DNA: TGTGCCAGCTCACCACGGGGACAGGGGGCCTACAATGAGCAGTTCTTC

length: 12
D: .
J: TRBJ2-7
size: few
V: TRBV20-1
CDR3: CSASVGAYEQYF
DNA: TGCAGTGCTAGTGTAGGGGCCTACGAGCAGTACTTC

length: 11
D: .
J: TRBJ1-1
size: .
V: TRBV29-1
CDR3: CSVTGNAEAFF
DNA: TGCAGCGTTACCGGGAACGCTGAAGCTTTCTTT

length: 14
D: TRBD1
J: TRBJ1-2
size: .
V: TRBV6-5
CDR3: CASSYGGTGYGYTF
DNA: TGTGCCAGCAGTTACGGAGGGACAGGGTATGGCTACACCTTC